What follows are 24 T cell receptor beta chains derived from one specimen sequenced in a study of T-cell memory formation after mild COVID-19. TCRdb called the 5' RACE reads again in MiXCR, with one record for every CDR3 protein. The data contain around 99,000 distinct CDR3 sequences, about 15% of them singletons. Sequenced material: PBMCs or a T cell subset sorted from them (not recorded which). The origin of the receptors is a man younger than 35 who had mild COVID-19 (a few samples of this study predate the infection). Cell type and time point are not known.

This chain uses TRBV19 with TRBJ1-1; D remains unclear. The CDR3 covers 13 residues. CDR1 is LNHDA and CDR2 is SQIVND in the germline V gene (reference sequence). The V end lost 1 base, the J end lost 0 bases, and 3 bases lay between the germline ends. In DNA form, the CDR3 reads TGTGCCAGTAGTATAGTACTGAACACTGAAGCTTTCTTT. This gives the protein CASSIVLNTEAFF.

There are many counts of this clonotype. The chain uses TRBV13 and TRBJ2-3; D is perhaps TRBD2 (5 bases). This CDR3 has 14 residues. V was shortened by 5 bases and J by 1 base, with 10 bases between the two germline ends. Germline V gene sequence: CDR1 PRHDT, CDR2 FYEKMQ (reference sequence). CDR3 DNA: TGTGCCAGCAGCCCCGGACTCCGCACAGATACGCAGTATTTT. Residues: CASSPGLRTDTQYF.

V and J are TRBV5-1 and TRBJ2-7, with D hard to call. From germline, CDR1 is SGHRS and CDR2 YFSETQ. Trimming took 0 bases from V and 2 from J, leaving 18 bases between them. The CDR3 length is 17 residues. CDR3 region: CASSLGVGQSLTYEQYF. The DNA of the CDR3 is TGCGCCAGCAGCTTGGGGGTCGGGCAGTCACTAACCTACGAGCAGTACTTC.

V is TRBV7-9 and J is TRBJ2-7; D is undetermined. CDR1 is SEHNR and CDR2 is FQNEAQ in the germline V gene (reference sequence). V was trimmed by 3 bases and J by 2 bases, leaving 14 bases between them. This CDR3 spans 15 amino acids. The chain's CDR3 is CASSFLGKLTYEQYF. CDR3 in DNA: TGTGCCAGCAGCTTTCTGGGGAAATTGACCTACGAGCAGTACTTC. Supplemented by reference TRBV7-9 and TRBJ2-7, the full variable domain reads DTGVSQNPRHKITKRGQNVTFRCDPISEHNRLYWYRQTLGQGPEFLTYFQNEAQLEKSRLLSDRFSAERPKGSFSTLEIQRTEQGDSAMYLCASSFLGKLTYEQYFGPGTRLTVT.

This clonotype turned up a few times. The V gene is TRBV20-1, the J gene TRBJ2-5, with D unclear. Germline V gene lookup returns CDR1 DFQATT and CDR2 SNEGSKA (reference sequence). The CDR3 is 11 amino acids. The V end was cut by 0 bases, the J end by 7 bases, with 6 bases between. The CDR3 is CSARDLRTQYF. The CDR3 DNA reads TGCAGTGCTAGAGATCTCCGGACCCAGTACTTC.

This clonotype has more than one count but fewer than ten. The chain employs TRBV7-6 and TRBJ1-6; D is ambiguous. CDR3 size: 17 residues. Trimming stripped 3 bases from V and 7 bases from J, with 19 bases between. Per germline, CDR1 SGHVS and CDR2 FNYEAQ. CDR3 loop: CASSLQAEGRGNSPLHF. Written as DNA, the CDR3 is TGTGCCAGCAGCTTGCAGGCGGAAGGGCGTGGGAATTCACCCCTCCACTTT.

In its sample, this clonotype was seen a few times. The chain joins TRBV30 to TRBJ1-1, with 9 nucleotides matching TRBD1. This CDR3 spans 16 amino acids. In germline, CDR1 is GTSNPN, CDR2 SVGIG (reference sequence). J lost 0 bases, V lost 2 bases, and 7 bases had no gene match. The CDR3 sequence: CAWSPGDRAMNTEAFF. DNA of the CDR3: TGTGCCTGGAGTCCGGGGGACAGGGCGATGAACACTGAAGCTTTCTTT.

The rearrangement joins TRBV4-1 to TRBJ1-1, with D unclear. V gave up 6 bases and J gave up 1 base, with 18 bases separating them. Germline V gene sequence: CDR1 MGHRA, CDR2 YSYEKL. CDR3 size: 16 residues. This chain's CDR3 is CASRSVEGSWNTEAFF. CDR3 in DNA: TGCGCCAGCAGGTCCGTTGAGGGTAGTTGGAACACTGAAGCTTTCTTT.

This rearrangement joins TRBV9 to TRBJ2-3; TRBD1 might be the D (6 bases). The CDR3 is 15 residues long. Trimming shortened V by 7 bases and J by 0 bases, and 15 bases separated the two germline ends. Per germline, CDR1 SGDLS and CDR2 YYNGEE. The CDR3 region is CASRLGASSTDTQYF. CDR3 nucleotide sequence: TGTGCCAGCCGGTTGGGGGCCTCTAGCACAGATACGCAGTATTTT.

The rearrangement links TRBV7-8 to TRBJ2-5, with no clear D. The V end was cut by 3 bases, the J end by 2 bases, with 13 bases between. Germline-derived CDR1 and CDR2 are SGHVS and FQNEAQ. The CDR3 has 15 residues. The DNA for the CDR3 is TGTGCCAGCAGCTTTAAAACAGCAGATCAAGAGACCCAGTACTTC. Amino acid sequence: CASSFKTADQETQYF.

This chain joins TRBV11-2 and TRBJ2-7; D not certain. The CDR3 sequence is 14 residues long. Looked up from germline, CDR1 is SGHAT and CDR2 is FQNNGV. Trimming took off 3 bases at V and 4 bases at J, with 13 bases between the two ends. The CDR3: CASSLQGPLYEQYV. The CDR3 DNA reads TGTGCCAGCAGCTTGCAAGGGCCCCTTTACGAGCAGTACGTC.

This clonotype was observed a handful of times. The rearrangement joins TRBV7-2 to TRBJ1-1; D uncertain. CDR1 and CDR2 (germline): SGHTA, FQGNSA. V gave up 2 bases and J gave up 8 bases, with 18 bases separating them. This CDR3 spans 15 amino acids. The CDR3, as DNA: TGTGCCAGCAGCTTATATCTCGATATTCCCATGGAAGCTTTCTTT. Translated: CASSLYLDIPMEAFF.

This clonotype turned up a few times. The chain has TRBV7-9 and TRBJ2-3; D remains unclear. CDR3 size: 19 residues. Trimming cost V 1 base and J 2 bases, with 22 bases left between them. Germline-derived CDR1 and CDR2 are SEHNR and FQNEAQ (reference sequence). CDR3 sequence: CASSLESSVGRPDTDTQYF. In DNA form, the CDR3 reads TGTGCCAGCAGCTTAGAATCTTCAGTAGGTCGTCCCGACACAGATACGCAGTATTTT.

The table lists this clonotype with many counts. The rearrangement uses TRBV29-1 and TRBJ1-1; no definite D call. CDR1 and CDR2 (germline): SQVTM, ANQGSEA. There are 12 residues in the CDR3. V was trimmed by 4 bases and J by 0 bases, leaving 6 bases between them. The CDR3 here is CSVGSMNTEAFF. The CDR3 DNA is TGCAGCGTTGGGAGCATGAACACTGAAGCTTTCTTT.

This clonotype has a count of ten or more. The chain carries TRBV29-1 and TRBJ2-7; D is uncertain. Deletions cut 4 bases from V and 2 bases from J, with 6 bases between. This CDR3 has 11 amino acids. Germline V lookup: CDR1 SQVTM, CDR2 ANQGSEA. CDR3 sequence reads: CSVVYTYEQYF. CDR3 DNA sequence: TGCAGCGTTGTTTACACCTACGAGCAGTACTTC.

V and J are TRBV6-6 and TRBJ1-6; D is ambiguous. The ends were cut back, 4 bases at V and 10 bases at J, with 29 bases in the middle. Looked up from germline, CDR1 is MNHNY and CDR2 is SVGAGI (reference sequence). The CDR3 spans 19 residues. The CDR3 nucleotides are TGTGCCAGCAGTTTTAACTTCCCTAGGGAACAGAAAAAAGGATCACCCCTCCACTTT. This encodes CASSFNFPREQKKGSPLHF.

This clonotype was detected only a few times. The V gene is TRBV11-2, the J gene TRBJ2-1, with TRBD1 as a possible D gene (6 bases). Germline loops: CDR1 SGHAT, CDR2 FQNNGV. The CDR3 loop spans 13 amino acids. With 7 bases removed from V and 6 bases from J, the gap between germline ends came to 13 bases. The CDR3 nucleotides read TGTGCCAGCAATGGCCCAGGGGCCAATGAGCAGTTCTTC. Amino acid sequence: CASNGPGANEQFF.

The V call is TRBV28, the J call TRBJ2-5; D is perhaps TRBD1 or TRBD2 (6 bases each). From germline, CDR1 is MDHEN and CDR2 SYDVKM. Trimming pared 11 bases from V and 0 bases from J, leaving 22 bases between. The CDR3 is 16 amino acids. CDR3 amino acids: CAHNPGGGAYQETQYF. The CDR3 DNA follows: TGTGCCCACAATCCTGGGGGCGGGGCGTACCAAGAGACCCAGTACTTC.

This clonotype was observed at least ten times. This sequence joins TRBV14 and TRBJ2-6; tentative D call: TRBD1 (5 bases). The V end lost 3 bases, the J end lost 0 bases, and 15 bases lay between the germline ends. CDR3 length equals 18 residues. Germline V gene data show CDR1 as SGHDN and CDR2 as FVKESK. CDR3 DNA: TGTGCCAGCAGCCAGTACCATGACAGCTTCTCTGGGGCCAACGTCCTGACTTTC. This gives the protein CASSQYHDSFSGANVLTF.

This clonotype was seen only a few times. V gene TRBV4-2 combines with J gene TRBJ1-1, with 8 bases identical to TRBD1. The CDR3 runs to 14 residues. With V trimmed by 3 bases and J by 4 bases, 4 bases remained unmatched. The germline CDR1 and CDR2 sequences are LGHNA and YNFKEQ. The CDR3 region is CASSQRQGFTEAFF. The DNA for the CDR3 is TGTGCCAGCAGCCAGCGACAGGGGTTCACTGAAGCTTTCTTT.

J is TRBJ1-2 and V is TRBV30; D remains unclear. CDR3 size: 13 residues. The V end was cut by 4 bases, the J end by 0 bases, with 9 bases between. CDR1 and CDR2 (germline): GTSNPN, SVGIG (reference sequence). The CDR3 coding sequence is TGTGCCTGGACGGACGGATCTAACTATGGCTACACCTTC. As protein: CAWTDGSNYGYTF.

The chain uses TRBV7-9 and TRBJ2-5, with D perhaps matching TRBD1 or TRBD2 (5 bases each). With 1 base removed from V and 4 bases from J, the gap between germline ends came to 13 bases. Germline V lookup: CDR1 SEHNR, CDR2 FQNEAQ (reference sequence). The CDR3 covers 15 residues. The CDR3 sequence: CASSLVGQGAETQYF. For the CDR3, the DNA is TGTGCCAGCAGCTTAGTCGGTCAGGGAGCAGAGACCCAGTACTTC.

This clonotype was counted a few times. The chain links TRBV5-1 to TRBJ1-2; the D is unclear. The length of the CDR3 is 15 residues. Germline lookup yields CDR1 SGHRS and CDR2 YFSETQ. The V and J ends lost 2 bases and 0 bases respectively, with 11 bases between them. The CDR3 region has the DNA TGCGCCAGCAGCTTTTCCGGGAAGGCTAACTATGGCTACACCTTC. Its translation: CASSFSGKANYGYTF.

The gene calls are TRBV12-3 or TRBV12-4 and TRBJ1-2; 9 nucleotides align to TRBD1. V trimming: 5 bases; J trimming: 4 bases; junction bases outside the gene matches: 8. The CDR3 is made up of 15 amino acids. The DNA of the CDR3 is TGTGCCAGCAGTGCCCGGGACAGGGCAGTCTATGGCTACACCTTC. It translates to CASSARDRAVYGYTF.